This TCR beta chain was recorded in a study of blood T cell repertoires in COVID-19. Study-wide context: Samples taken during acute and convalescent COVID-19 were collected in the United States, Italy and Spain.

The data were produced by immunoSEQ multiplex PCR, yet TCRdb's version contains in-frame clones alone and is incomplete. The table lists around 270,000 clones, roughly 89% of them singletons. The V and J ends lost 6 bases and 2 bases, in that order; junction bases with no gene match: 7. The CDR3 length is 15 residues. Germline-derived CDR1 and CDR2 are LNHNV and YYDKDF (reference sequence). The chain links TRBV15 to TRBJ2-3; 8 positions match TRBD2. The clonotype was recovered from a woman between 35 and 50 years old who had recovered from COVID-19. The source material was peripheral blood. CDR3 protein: CATRYGLAITDTQYF. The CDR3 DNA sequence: TGTGCCACCAGGTACGGACTAGCTATCACAGATACGCAGTATTTT.